This passage covers 2 T cell receptor beta chains from one sample sequenced in a study of shared T cell receptors in the human thymus. TCRdb keeps only in-frame clones here, not all; method: immunoSEQ multiplex PCR. Of about 660,000 clones listed, over 75% were seen once; the top ten hold roughly 0.0097%. These sequences were also reported in another study, on human thymus T cells.

The specimen was thymocytes. The receptors derive from a boy less than two years old with a congenital heart defect.

The J gene is TRBJ2-6, the V gene TRBV5-1, with 11 positions matching TRBD1. The V and J ends lost 1 base and 6 bases, in that order; junction bases with no gene match: 18. The germline V gene encodes CDR1 SGHRS and CDR2 YFSETQ. The CDR3 has 21 residues. CDR3 loop: CASSLTDRGPRTPHSANVLTF. CDR3 DNA: TGCGCCAGCAGCTTGACGGACAGGGGGCCGAGGACGCCCCACTCGGCCAACGTCCTGACTTTC.

This chain connects TRBV28 to TRBJ2-7, with a possible D match to TRBD2 (7 bases). CDR3 size: 16 residues. Deletions cut 5 bases from V and 2 bases from J, with 19 bases between. Germline-derived CDR1 and CDR2 are MDHEN and SYDVKM. Here the CDR3 DNA reads TGTGCCAGCAGTGCGCTTGAGGGGGGGTACCCCTACGAGCAGTACTTC. It is translated as CASSALEGGYPYEQYF.